These 18 T cell receptor beta chains were all obtained from the same sample, sequenced in a study of shared clonotypes between healthy human individuals. The naive CD8 fraction comprised CD45RO-negative cells positively selected for CCR7 and excluded terminally differentiated effector memory CD45RA+ cells. Profiled with immunoSEQ multiplex PCR; TCRdb holds only in-frame clones, not every one. The table has approximately 810,000 clones, 90% to 95% seen once. The sequenced sample consisted of naive CD8+ T cells sorted from blood. The receptors stem from a man in his thirties or forties in good health.

The gene calls are TRBV2 and TRBJ2-7; the D is unclear. This CDR3 comprises 14 residues. Per the germline V gene, CDR1 is SNHLY and CDR2 is FYNNEI. V lost 3 bases, J lost 7 bases, and 16 bases lay in between. As DNA, the CDR3 is TGTGCCAGCAGTGATCTGCGGATGGGCTGGGAGCAGTACTTC. This gives the protein CASSDLRMGWEQYF. Supplemented by reference TRBV2 and TRBJ2-7, the full variable domain reads EPEVTQTPSHQVTQMGQEVILRCVPISNHLYFYWYRQILGQKVEFLVSFYNNEISEKSEIFDDQFSVERPDGSNFTLKIRSTKLEDSAMYFCASSDLRMGWEQYFGPGTRLTVT.

In this sample, this clone turned up once. The chain has TRBV9 and TRBJ2-3, with D unclear. Trimming cost V 1 base and J 4 bases, with 7 bases left between them. CDR1 is SGDLS, CDR2 YYNGEE, per germline. This CDR3 has 13 amino acids. In nucleotides, the CDR3 is TGTGCCAGCAGCGTATCATGGTCAGATACGCAGTATTTT. Translated, it gives CASSVSWSDTQYF.

The chain carries TRBV7-9 and TRBJ2-7; 9 bases are a match to TRBD2. With V trimmed by 4 bases and J by 5 bases, 9 bases remained unmatched. The CDR3 is made up of 15 amino acids. Germline-derived CDR1 and CDR2 are SEHNR and FQNEAQ (reference sequence). The CDR3 nucleotides read TGTGCCAGCAGCTCCCCCCAAAGCGGGAGGAACGAGCAGTACTTC. This gives the protein CASSSPQSGRNEQYF.

The table lists this clone with a count of one. The rearrangement joins TRBV27 to TRBJ2-1; 9 bases line up with TRBD2. Germline CDR1 reads MNHEY; CDR2 reads SMNVEV (reference sequence). The CDR3 spans 15 residues. Trimming removed 3 bases from V and 8 bases from J; junction bases left unmatched: 8. The CDR3 sequence is CASSFAASGDHEQFF. The CDR3 DNA reads as TGTGCCAGCAGTTTCGCGGCTAGCGGGGACCATGAGCAGTTCTTC.

The J gene is TRBJ1-2, the V gene TRBV7-9, with D hard to call. V lost 1 base, J lost 4 bases, and 10 bases lay in between. Germline-derived CDR1 and CDR2 are SEHNR and FQNEAQ (reference sequence). This CDR3 has 14 residues. The CDR3 region has the DNA TGTGCCAGCAGCTTAGATGGCGGTGCCTATGGCTACACCTTC. Its protein is CASSLDGGAYGYTF. The variable domain in full, completed from reference TRBV7-9 and TRBJ1-2, reads DTGVSQNPRHKITKRGQNVTFRCDPISEHNRLYWYRQTLGQGPEFLTYFQNEAQLEKSRLLSDRFSAERPKGSFSTLEIQRTEQGDSAMYLCASSLDGGAYGYTFGSGTRLTVV.

The chain is built from TRBV5-6 and TRBJ2-7; D might be TRBD2 (5 bases). Germline CDR1 SGHDT, CDR2 YYEEEE. V lost 4 bases, J lost 3 bases, and 14 bases lay in between. The CDR3 has 14 amino acids. The CDR3 coding sequence is TGTGCCAGCAGCCGATCGAGCGGCCTCTACGAGCAGTACTTC. Its translation: CASSRSSGLYEQYF.

This rearrangement joins TRBV9 to TRBJ2-2; unclear D gene. CDR3 size: 15 residues. V dropped 0 bases and J dropped 2 bases, with 8 bases sitting between them. Germline CDR1 reads SGDLS; CDR2 reads YYNGEE. The CDR3 protein is CASSVGEINTGELFF. CDR3 DNA: TGTGCCAGCAGCGTAGGAGAGATTAACACCGGGGAGCTGTTTTTT.

The V call is TRBV14, the J call TRBJ2-3; a possible D gene is TRBD2 (6 bases). Trimming shortened V by 1 base and J by 2 bases, and 13 bases separated the two germline ends. The CDR3 contains 16 residues. Germline V gene lookup returns CDR1 SGHDN and CDR2 FVKESK. DNA for the CDR3: TGTGCCAGCAGCCAAGTATGGGGAGGAGACACAGATACGCAGTATTTT. Amino acid sequence: CASSQVWGGDTDTQYF.

This chain joins TRBV28 and TRBJ2-4; the D is unclear. Germline V CDR1 and CDR2: MDHEN, SYDVKM. V dropped 3 bases and J dropped 0 bases, with 12 bases sitting between them. The CDR3 sequence is 16 residues long. CDR3 bases: TGTGCCAGCAGTTTCACCCCGTCACTAGCCAAAAACATTCAGTACTTC. It specifies CASSFTPSLAKNIQYF.

J is TRBJ2-7 and V is TRBV10-1; 11 bases fit TRBD2. The CDR3 runs to 16 residues. The J segment lost 0 bases and the V segment lost 4 bases, leaving 5 bases of the junction unmatched. Germline V lookup: CDR1 WNHNN, CDR2 SYGVQD (reference sequence). The CDR3 spells CASSGGLAASSYEQYF. The CDR3 DNA reads TGCGCCAGCAGTGGGGGACTAGCGGCGAGCTCCTACGAGCAGTACTTC.

The chain links TRBV11-2 to TRBJ2-7, with a weak D call TRBD1 (6 bases). Per the germline V gene, CDR1 is SGHAT and CDR2 is FQNNGV. The CDR3 has 16 amino acids. V was clipped by 5 bases and J by 7 bases, with 24 bases between them. The CDR3 loop is CASSLTQGQSLREQYF. The CDR3 DNA sequence: TGTGCCAGCAGCCTTACGCAAGGACAGAGCCTTCGGGAGCAGTACTTC.

The chain carries TRBV5-8 and TRBJ2-7; D is possibly TRBD2 (6 bases). CDR3 length: 14 residues. V gave up 4 bases and J gave up 2 bases, with 13 bases separating them. The V gene's germline CDR1 is SGHTS and CDR2 YDEGEE. CDR3 DNA: TGTGCCAGCAGCGCCAGACCGGGGGCCTACGAGCAGTACTTC. Translated: CASSARPGAYEQYF.

This clone was found a few times. The CDR3 region is CASLGSNQETQYF. CDR3 sequence (DNA): TGTGCCAGCCTGGGCAGTAATCAAGAGACCCAGTACTTC. The chain recombines TRBV27 with TRBJ2-5; D is uncertain. The V end lost 8 bases, the J end lost 2 bases, and 12 bases lay between the germline ends. The CDR3 runs to 13 residues. CDR1 and CDR2 (germline): MNHEY, SMNVEV (reference sequence).

The gene calls are TRBV27 and TRBJ2-1, with 11 bases lining up with TRBD2. The germline V gene has CDR1 MNHEY and CDR2 SMNVEV (reference sequence). The CDR3 covers 16 residues. V shed 3 bases and J 5 bases; nucleotides not matched to a gene: 6. CDR3 protein: CASSFLVTSGNNEQFF. The CDR3 nucleotides are TGTGCCAGCAGTTTCTTGGTGACTAGCGGGAACAATGAGCAGTTCTTC.

The V and J genes are TRBV7-2 and TRBJ2-7, with a possible D match to TRBD2 (6 bases). Trimming stripped 5 bases from V and 6 bases from J, with 14 bases between. Germline V CDR1 and CDR2: SGHTA, FQGNSA. The CDR3 sequence is 13 residues long. The CDR3 spells CASSPRLVREQYF. DNA of the CDR3: TGTGCCAGCAGCCCTCGACTAGTCCGCGAGCAGTACTTC.

V is TRBV9 and J is TRBJ1-3, with 7 bases fitting TRBD1. Losses at the gene ends were 3 bases for V and 4 bases for J; bases not matched to a gene: 4. Per germline, CDR1 SGDLS and CDR2 YYNGEE. The CDR3 has 14 amino acids. As DNA, the CDR3 is TGTGCCAGCAGCGCCCGGGACAGCGGAAACACCATATATTTT. It translates to CASSARDSGNTIYF.

The chain carries TRBV5-6 and TRBJ1-5; D perhaps matches TRBD1 (5 bases). Looked up from germline, CDR1 is SGHDT and CDR2 is YYEEEE. V shed 2 bases and J shed 4 bases, with 7 bases lying between them. This CDR3 is 13 amino acids long. The CDR3 reads CASSLGENQPQHF. The CDR3 DNA is TGTGCCAGCAGCTTAGGGGAAAATCAGCCCCAGCATTTT.

This clone was seen a few times. This chain links TRBV18 with TRBJ2-2; TRBD1 aligns across 9 bases. The V gene end was trimmed by 0 bases and the J gene end by 6 bases; junction bases not matched to a gene: 2. Germline CDR1 is KGHSH and CDR2 is LQKENI. The CDR3 spans 15 residues. The CDR3 bases are TGTGCCAGCTCACCACCGACAGGGGGAGCCGGGGAGCTGTTTTTT. Amino acid sequence: CASSPPTGGAGELFF.